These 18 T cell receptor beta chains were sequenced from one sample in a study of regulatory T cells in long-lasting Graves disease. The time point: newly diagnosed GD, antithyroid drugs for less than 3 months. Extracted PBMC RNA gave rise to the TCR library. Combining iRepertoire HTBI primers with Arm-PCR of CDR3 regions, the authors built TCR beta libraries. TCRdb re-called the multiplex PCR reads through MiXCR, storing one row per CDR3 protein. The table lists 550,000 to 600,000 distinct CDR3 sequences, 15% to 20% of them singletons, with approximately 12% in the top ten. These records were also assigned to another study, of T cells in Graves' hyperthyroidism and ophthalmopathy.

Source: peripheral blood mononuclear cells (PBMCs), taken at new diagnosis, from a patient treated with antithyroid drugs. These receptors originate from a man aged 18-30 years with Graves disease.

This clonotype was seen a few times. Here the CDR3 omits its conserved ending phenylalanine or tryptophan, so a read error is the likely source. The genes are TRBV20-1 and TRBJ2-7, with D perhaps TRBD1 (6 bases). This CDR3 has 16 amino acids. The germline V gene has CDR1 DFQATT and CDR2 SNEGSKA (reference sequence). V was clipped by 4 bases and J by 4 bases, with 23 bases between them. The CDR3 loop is CSATRNRAVPNYEQYI. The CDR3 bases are TGCAGTGCTACAAGGAACAGGGCCGTTCCCAATTACGAGCAGTACATC.

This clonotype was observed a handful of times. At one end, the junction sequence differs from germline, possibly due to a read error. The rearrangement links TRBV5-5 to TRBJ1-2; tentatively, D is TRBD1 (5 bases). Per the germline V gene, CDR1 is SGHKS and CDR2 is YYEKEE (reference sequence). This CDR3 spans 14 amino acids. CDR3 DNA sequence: TGTGCCAGCACCTTGGGGCAGGGAGGCTATGGCTACACCTTC. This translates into CASTLGQGGYGYTF. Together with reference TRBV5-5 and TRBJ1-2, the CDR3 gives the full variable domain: DAGVTQSPTHLIKTRGQQVTLRCSPISGHKSVSWYQQVLGQGPQFIFQYYEKEERGRGNFPDRFSARQFPNYSSELNVNALLLGDSALYLCASTLGQGGYGYTFGSGTRLTVV.

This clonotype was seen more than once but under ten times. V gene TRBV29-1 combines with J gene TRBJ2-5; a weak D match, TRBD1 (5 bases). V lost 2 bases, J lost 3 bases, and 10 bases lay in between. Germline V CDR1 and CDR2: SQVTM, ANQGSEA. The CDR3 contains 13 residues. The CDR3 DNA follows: TGCAGCGTTGAAAGGGGTACCGAAGAGACCCAGTACTTC. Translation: CSVERGTEETQYF.

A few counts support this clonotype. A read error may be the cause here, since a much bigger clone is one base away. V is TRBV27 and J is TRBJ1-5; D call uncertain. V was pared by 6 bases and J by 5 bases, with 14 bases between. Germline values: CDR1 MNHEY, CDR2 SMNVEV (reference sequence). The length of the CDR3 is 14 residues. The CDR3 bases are TGTGCCAGCAGGCTAGGGTTAGGCGATCAGCCCCAGCATTTT. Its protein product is CASRLGLGDQPQHF.

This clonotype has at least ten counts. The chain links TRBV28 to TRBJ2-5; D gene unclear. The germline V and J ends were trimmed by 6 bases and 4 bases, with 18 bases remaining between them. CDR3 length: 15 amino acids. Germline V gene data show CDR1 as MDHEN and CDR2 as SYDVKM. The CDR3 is CASSSPTPPGETQYF. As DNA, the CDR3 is TGTGCCAGCAGCTCTCCGACCCCCCCTGGAGAGACCCAGTACTTC. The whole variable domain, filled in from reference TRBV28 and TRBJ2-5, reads DVKVTQSSRYLVKRTGEKVFLECVQDMDHENMFWYRQDPGLGLRLIYFSYDVKMKEKGDIPEGYSVSREKKERFSLILESASTNQTSMYLCASSSPTPPGETQYFGPGTRLLVL.

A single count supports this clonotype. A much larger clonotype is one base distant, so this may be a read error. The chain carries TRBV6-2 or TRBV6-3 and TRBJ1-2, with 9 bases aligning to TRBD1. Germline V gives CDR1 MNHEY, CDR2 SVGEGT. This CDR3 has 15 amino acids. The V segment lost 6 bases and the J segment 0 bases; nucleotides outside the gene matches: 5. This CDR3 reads CASSTDRGSNYGYTF. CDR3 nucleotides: TGTGCCAGCAGCACAGACAGGGGGTCTAACTATGGCTACACCTTC.

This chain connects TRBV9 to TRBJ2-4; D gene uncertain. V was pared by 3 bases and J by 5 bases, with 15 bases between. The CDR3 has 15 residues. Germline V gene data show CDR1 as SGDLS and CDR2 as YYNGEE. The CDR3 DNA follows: TGTGCCAGCAGCGGGGATACCCATCCCCAAAACATTCAGTACTTC. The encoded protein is CASSGDTHPQNIQYF.

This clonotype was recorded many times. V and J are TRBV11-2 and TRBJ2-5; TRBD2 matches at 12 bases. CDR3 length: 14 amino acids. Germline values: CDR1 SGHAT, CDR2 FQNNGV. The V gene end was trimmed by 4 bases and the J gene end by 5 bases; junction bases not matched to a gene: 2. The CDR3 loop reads CASSYLAGGETQYF. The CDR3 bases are TGTGCCAGCAGCTACCTAGCGGGAGGGGAGACCCAGTACTTC.

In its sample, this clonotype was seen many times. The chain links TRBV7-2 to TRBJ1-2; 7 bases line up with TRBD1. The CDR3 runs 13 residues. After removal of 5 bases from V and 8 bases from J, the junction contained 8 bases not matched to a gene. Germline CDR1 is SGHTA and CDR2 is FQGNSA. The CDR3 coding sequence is TGTGCCAGCAGCATGGGACAGCGAAGGGGCTACACCTTC. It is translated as CASSMGQRRGYTF.

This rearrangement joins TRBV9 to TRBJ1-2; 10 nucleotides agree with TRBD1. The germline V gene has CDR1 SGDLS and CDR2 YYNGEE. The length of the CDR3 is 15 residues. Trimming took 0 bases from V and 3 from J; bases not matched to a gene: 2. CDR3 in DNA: TGTGCCAGCAGCGTAGATGGGACAGGGGACTATGGCTACACCTTC. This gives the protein CASSVDGTGDYGYTF.

In nucleotides, the CDR3 is TGTGCCAGCAGCCCTTCCGGACTAGCGGTCGAGGGGACCCAGTACTTC. This encodes CASSPSGLAVEGTQYF. V gene TRBV3-1 combines with J gene TRBJ2-5; 10 bases align to TRBD2. J gave up 7 bases and V 4 bases, and 12 bases lay outside the gene matches. The length of the CDR3 is 16 residues. CDR1 and CDR2 from the germline V gene are LGHDT and YNNKEL (reference sequence).

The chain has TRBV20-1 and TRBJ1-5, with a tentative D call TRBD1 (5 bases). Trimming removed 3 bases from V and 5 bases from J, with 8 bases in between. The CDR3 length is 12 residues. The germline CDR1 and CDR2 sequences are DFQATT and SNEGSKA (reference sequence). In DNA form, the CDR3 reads TGCAGTGCTAGCGTGGGGGATCAGCCCCAGCATTTT. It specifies CSASVGDQPQHF.

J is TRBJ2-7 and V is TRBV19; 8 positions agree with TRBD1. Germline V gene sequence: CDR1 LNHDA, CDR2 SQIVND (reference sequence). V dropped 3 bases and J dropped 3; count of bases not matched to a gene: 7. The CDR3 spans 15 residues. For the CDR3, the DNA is TGTGCCAGTAGTATCGGCAGGGGGCTTGTCTACGAGCAGTACTTC. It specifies CASSIGRGLVYEQYF.

The CDR3 is CATLVGGRMWIETQYF. CDR3 DNA sequence: TGTGCCACCCTCGTCGGCGGGAGAATGTGGATAGAGACCCAGTACTTC. The chain links TRBV6-4 to TRBJ2-5; 7 bases match TRBD2. The CDR3 has 16 residues. The trim removed 10 bases at V and 4 bases at J, leaving 18 bases unmatched. Germline values: CDR1 MRHNA, CDR2 SNTAGT.

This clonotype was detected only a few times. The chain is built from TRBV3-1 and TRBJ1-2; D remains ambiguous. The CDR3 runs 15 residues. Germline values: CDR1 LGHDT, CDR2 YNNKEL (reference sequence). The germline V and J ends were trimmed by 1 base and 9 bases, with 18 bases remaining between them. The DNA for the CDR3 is TGTGCCAGCAGCCAAGGGGTAGGGCTGGAGGAGAGCTACACCTTC. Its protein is CASSQGVGLEESYTF. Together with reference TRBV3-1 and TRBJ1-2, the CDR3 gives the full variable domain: DTAVSQTPKYLVTQMGNDKSIKCEQNLGHDTMYWYKQDSKKFLKIMFSYNNKELIINETVPNRFSPKSPDKAHLNLHINSLELGDSAVYFCASSQGVGLEESYTFGSGTRLTVV.

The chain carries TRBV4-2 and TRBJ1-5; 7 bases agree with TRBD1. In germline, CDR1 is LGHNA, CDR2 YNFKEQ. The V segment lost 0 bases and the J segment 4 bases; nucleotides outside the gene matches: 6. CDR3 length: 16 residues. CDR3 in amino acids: CASSQEDRVGNQPQHF. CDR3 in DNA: TGTGCCAGCAGCCAAGAAGACAGGGTGGGAAATCAGCCCCAGCATTTT.

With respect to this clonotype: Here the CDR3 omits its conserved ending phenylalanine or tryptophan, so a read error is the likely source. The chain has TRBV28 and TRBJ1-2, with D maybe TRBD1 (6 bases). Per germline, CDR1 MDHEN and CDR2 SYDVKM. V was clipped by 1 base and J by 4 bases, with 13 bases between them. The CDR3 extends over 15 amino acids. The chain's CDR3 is CASSLYTGRSYGYTS. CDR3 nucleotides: TGTGCCAGCAGTTTATATACAGGGAGGAGCTATGGCTACACCTCC.

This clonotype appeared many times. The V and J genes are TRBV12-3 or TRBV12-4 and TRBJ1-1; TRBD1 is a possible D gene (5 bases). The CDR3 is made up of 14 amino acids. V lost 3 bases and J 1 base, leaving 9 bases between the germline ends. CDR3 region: CASSFRGGNTEAFF. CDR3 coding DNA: TGTGCCAGCAGTTTTCGGGGCGGGAACACTGAAGCTTTCTTT.